This T cell receptor (beta chain) was captured by sequencing in a study of human T cells and chemical hapten exposure (dated by TCRdb to about 2021). Regarding the complete study: For sensitization, 2% DPC in acetone was applied to a 2 cm by 2 cm area of upper inner arm skin. Throughout the study period of roughly 24 weeks, patients also received therapeutic DPC doses to the scalp every week. Patch testing on the upper back used Finn chambers containing 0.01% DPC, with scoring done after 6 days according to International Contact Dermatitis Research Group standards. Alopecia areata with under or over 50% scalp involvement, alopecia totalis and alopecia universalis were represented in the patient cohort, which was mostly female. The libraries were sequenced as a pool, and the TCR yield per sample differed mostly because of small variations in library volumes within the pool. The study tracked peripheral blood TCR repertoire changes in vivo during primary and secondary sensitization to the hapten diphenylcyclopropenone (DPC) in alopecia patients. Blood was sampled from patients pre-sensitization (week 0) and at 2, 6 and about 24 weeks after DPC sensitization. Approximately 28 alopecia patients gave blood for TCR sequencing at one to four time points (pre-sensitization, 2, 6 and 24 weeks). Summary of the overall study and its limitations: Expanded TCRs formed significantly more large CDR3 similarity clusters than pre-sensitization or healthy control sets, consistent with antigen-driven responses. No change with DPC sensitization was found in the number of TCRs above 1 in 1000 frequency, and no evidence of global repertoire structure alterations was found. After repeated subsampling, the strength of the expansion versus patch-test correlation and the threshold at which it became significant changed. Because all patients had alopecia, a presumed autoimmune disease, the immune response of the patients might differ from that of healthy individuals. The number of PT1 expanded TCRs positively correlated with patch test score, significant at thresholds 8, 16 and 32 but not 4.

Remarks on this clonotype: Its antigen target is currently unknown. Per-base qualities were not stored, and no clone one base away is much larger.

In the paper's terms, the treatment or condition label means: therapeutic diphenylcyclopropenone sensitization with weekly scalp DPC. Blood at each patch-test visit was drawn before the patch test was applied. To be eligible, patients had to be aged 18 to 70, diagnosed with alopecia and judged suitable for DPC therapy, while pregnant patients were excluded. Total RNA was isolated from unfractionated whole blood collected in Tempus Blood RNA tubes. Library preparation attached unique molecular identifiers to individual cDNA molecules for quantitative, reproducible TCR counting. For every blood RNA sample, sequencing covered both the TCR alpha and TCR beta chains. The authors processed their data as follows. Samples had a median of roughly 87,000 TCRs, with a range from 23,224 to 690,600. The Decombinator software suite was used to annotate the V, J and CDR3 of the TCR reads. To make PS versus PT1 abundance plots, every sample was subsampled to the same number of TCRs (28,000). Expanded TCRs were defined as absent before sensitization and observed at least eight times at the 2-week time point. TCRdb reanalyzed the raw reads on its own, using fastp at Q25 for trimming and MiXCR for clone calling, and kept in-frame beta chains. Rows with one shared CDR3 protein collapse into an entry with the most common genes and DNA. Here the V and J calls rest on TCRdb's processing, not on the authors' analysis. Here the sample has roughly 350 distinct CDR3 sequences; roughly 44% occur a single time. Clones ranked in the top ten supply about 10% of the sample.

The CDR3 contains 15 residues, cysteine and phenylalanine counted. CDR3 DNA is the only sequence kept; it has 45 bases, read in frame from the first base. V and J are trimmed by 5 bases and 8 bases, and the gene matches miss 10 bases of the junction. CDR1 and CDR2 are drawn from the germline V gene (reference sequence): LNHDA, SQIVND. The TCR comes from an adult with alopecia areata. Some clones in this sample may be carry-over from other donors' samples. This table probably holds off-target reads from a library built for another chain. The sequence is built from TRBV19 and TRBJ2-2; the junction holds 8 bases that match TRBD1. The source material was whole blood, sampled before DPC sensitization or 2, 6, or about 24 weeks after (not recorded which). CDR3 reads: CASSPGQGFRGELFF. The DNA sequence follows: TGTGCCAGTAGTCCCGGACAGGGATTCCGAGGGGAGCTGTTTTTT. With the rest looked up from the reference TRBV19 and TRBJ2-2 genes rather than sequenced, the full variable domain is DGGITQSPKYLFRKEGQNVTLSCEQNLNHDAMYWYRQDPGQGLRLIYYSQIVNDFQKGDIAEGYSVSREKKESFPLTVTSAQKNPTAFYLCASSPGQGFRGELFFGEGSRLTVL.